Below, one T cell receptor beta chain is given with its context. The data were taken from a study of blood T cell repertoires in COVID-19. Under the authors' procedure: Amplification from reference gene primers served as the basis for estimated nucleated cell counts. Measured with immunoSEQ multiplex PCR; TCRdb has only the in-frame clones, and not every one. D and trimming were read from the DNA, whereas the V and J calls and clone size are those reported in that table. The profile shows over 20,000 clones, 65% to 85% of them singletons. Seattle enrolled patients during active infection and tracked them longitudinally. Losses at the gene ends were 2 bases for V and 1 base for J; bases not matched to a gene: 5. Looked up from germline, CDR1 is MNHEY and CDR2 is SVGAGI. The CDR3 sequence is 15 residues long.

The clonotype comes from a man in his fifties with COVID-19, enrolled during active disease. Sample: peripheral blood. The chain couples TRBV6-5 to TRBJ2-7, with 7 positions matching TRBD2. This CDR3 reads CASSYEASGSYEQYF. The CDR3 DNA reads as TGTGCCAGCAGTTACGAGGCTAGCGGATCCTACGAGCAGTACTTC.